The 30 T cell receptor beta chains given below trace back to one sample, sequenced in a study of blood T cell repertoires in COVID-19 (TCRdb year 2020). Libraries were prepared through the immunoSEQ multiplex PCR assay. The table comes from immuneACCESS by way of TCRdb, which keeps in-frame sequences with V and J called. Part of the clones is missing from these tables; in studies checked, under half for an unresolved V gene and the rest for unknown reasons. The sample table records around 190,000 clones; roughly 83% of these occur just once. The biggest ten clones account for more than 1.5% of the sample. Source material: peripheral blood. The origin of the receptors is a human donor in a cohort sampled during active COVID-19.

This clone was picked up one time. This chain uses TRBV19 with TRBJ2-7; 9 bases agree with TRBD1. The CDR3 has 14 residues. From germline, CDR1 is LNHDA and CDR2 SQIVND (reference sequence). J was trimmed by 5 bases and V by 5 bases; bases with no gene match: 7. The CDR3 here is CASSVRDRAHEQYF. The CDR3, as DNA: TGTGCCAGTAGTGTCCGGGACAGGGCCCACGAGCAGTACTTC.

The chain links TRBV28 to TRBJ1-2, with 7 bases fitting TRBD1. V shed 6 bases and J 2 bases; nucleotides not matched to a gene: 9. The germline CDR1 and CDR2 sequences are MDHEN and SYDVKM. This CDR3 region has 15 residues. The chain's CDR3 is CASSVDRAGNYGYTF. The CDR3 DNA is TGTGCCAGCAGCGTTGACAGGGCTGGCAACTATGGCTACACCTTC.

The V call is TRBV6-2 or TRBV6-3, the J call TRBJ2-3; D gene unclear. CDR3 length: 13 residues. Germline assignment: CDR1 MNHEY and CDR2 SVGEGT. The ends were cut back, 1 base at V and 4 bases at J, with 6 bases in the middle. For the CDR3, the DNA is TGTGCCAGCAGTTACTACGGGTCAGATACGCAGTATTTT. Encoded protein: CASSYYGSDTQYF.

This chain links TRBV5-5 with TRBJ1-1; D unresolved. This CDR3 spans 15 amino acids. Trimming left V 0 bases short and J 4 bases short, with 13 bases between. In germline, CDR1 is SGHKS, CDR2 YYEKEE (reference sequence). The CDR3 is CASSLVHGGGTEAFF. The CDR3 nucleotides are TGTGCCAGCAGCTTGGTCCACGGAGGCGGCACTGAAGCTTTCTTT.

The V call is TRBV3-1 (or the pseudogene TRBV3-2), the J call TRBJ2-3; D unclear. The V end lost 1 base, the J end lost 0 bases, and 5 bases lay between the germline ends. This CDR3 is built from 14 residues. Germline lookup yields CDR1 LGHDT and CDR2 YNNKEL (reference sequence). CDR3 sequence (DNA): TGTGCCAGCAGCCAAGTGTCTAGCACAGATACGCAGTATTTT. This gives the protein CASSQVSSTDTQYF.

V gene TRBV5-4 combines with J gene TRBJ2-1; D remains unclear. Germline V lookup: CDR1 SGHNT, CDR2 YYREEE (reference sequence). V lost 5 bases and J lost 10, with 16 bases in between. There are 13 residues in the CDR3. Here the CDR3 reads CASSSDLGREQFF. The CDR3 DNA is TGTGCCAGCAGTTCCGACTTGGGTCGGGAGCAGTTCTTC.

The chain recombines TRBV7-2 with TRBJ2-7; D is perhaps TRBD1 (6 bases). The CDR3 covers 15 residues. Germline V gene data show CDR1 as SGHTA and CDR2 as FQGNSA. V lost 6 bases to trimming and J lost 6 bases, with 21 bases between them. The chain's CDR3 is CASSYGKKGVIEQYF. The CDR3 nucleotides read TGTGCCAGCAGTTACGGGAAAAAGGGGGTCATCGAGCAGTACTTC. The full variable domain, in which reference TRBV7-2 and TRBJ2-7 provide the parts outside the CDR3, is GAGVSQSPSNKVTEKGKDVELRCDPISGHTALYWYRQSLGQGLEFLIYFQGNSAPDKSGLPSDRFSAERTGGSVSTLTIQRTQQEDSAVYLCASSYGKKGVIEQYFGPGTRLTVT.

This clone was found a few times. CDR3 sequence (DNA): TGTGCCAGTAGTATCGCCCACAGGGGGTCCTATAATTCACCCCTCCACTTT. Its translation is CASSIAHRGSYNSPLHF. The rearrangement joins TRBV19 to TRBJ1-6; TRBD1 matches at 8 bases. Germline values: CDR1 LNHDA, CDR2 SQIVND (reference sequence). V was clipped by 3 bases and J by 1 base; unmatched bases: 5. The CDR3 runs 17 residues.

This chain connects TRBV18 to TRBJ2-3; TRBD2 matches 7 bases. Unmatched junction bases numbered 8, after V lost 2 bases and J lost 0 bases. CDR3 length: 17 amino acids. Per the germline V gene, CDR1 is KGHSH and CDR2 is LQKENI. CDR3 residues: CASSPFTYSGSTDTQYF. CDR3 nucleotide sequence: TGTGCCAGCTCACCATTTACATATAGCGGGAGCACAGATACGCAGTATTTT.

The chain links TRBV5-4 to TRBJ1-2; 7 bases match TRBD1. Trimming took 0 bases from V and 2 from J; bases not matched to a gene: 7. The CDR3 totals 16 residues. Germline-derived CDR1 and CDR2 are SGHNT and YYREEE (reference sequence). CDR3 nucleotides: TGTGCCAGCAGCTTGGGCGTACAGGGGCTGAACTATGGCTACACCTTC. This sequence encodes CASSLGVQGLNYGYTF.

The chain is built from TRBV3-1 (or the pseudogene TRBV3-2) and TRBJ2-5; 16 nucleotides match TRBD2. CDR3 length: 17 residues. With V trimmed by 1 base and J by 5 bases, 4 bases remained unmatched. The germline CDR1 and CDR2 sequences are LGHDT and YNNKEL (reference sequence). CDR3 loop: CASSQAGLAGGSETQYF. CDR3 bases: TGTGCCAGCAGCCAAGCGGGACTAGCGGGAGGGTCGGAGACCCAGTACTTC.

This clone was seen only once. The V call is TRBV27, the J call TRBJ1-4; D remains unclear. CDR1 and CDR2 from the germline V gene are MNHEY and SMNVEV (reference sequence). V dropped 7 bases and J dropped 11 bases, with 23 bases sitting between them. The CDR3 consists of 15 residues. This CDR3 reads CASTLGSPPVGKLFF. As DNA, the CDR3 is TGTGCCAGCACCCTGGGGAGCCCCCCTGTGGGTAAACTGTTTTTT.

This rearrangement joins TRBV13 to TRBJ1-5; a possible D gene is TRBD1 (6 bases). This CDR3 has 15 residues. Germline CDR1 is PRHDT and CDR2 is FYEKMQ (reference sequence). V was pared by 0 bases and J by 5 bases, with 11 bases between. CDR3 loop: CASSLGQGRDQPQHF. The DNA for the CDR3 is TGTGCCAGCAGCTTAGGACAGGGACGTGATCAGCCCCAGCATTTT.

This clone showed up just once. The chain uses TRBV19 and TRBJ1-2; D gene ambiguous. CDR1 and CDR2 from the germline V gene are LNHDA and SQIVND (reference sequence). This CDR3 is 13 amino acids long. The V end was cut by 4 bases, the J end by 4 bases, with 10 bases between. The CDR3 DNA reads TGTGCCAGTAGTACTAGCGTGATCTATGGCTACACCTTC. The encoded protein is CASSTSVIYGYTF.

The genes are TRBV9 and TRBJ2-7; unclear D gene. The germline gives CDR1 SGDLS, CDR2 YYNGEE. The CDR3 has 10 residues. DNA for the CDR3: TGTTCGAGGTTGACCTACGAGCAGTACTTC. Its protein is CSRLTYEQYF.

Only one count was recorded for this clone. V usage is TRBV4-1 and J usage is TRBJ1-3, with D perhaps TRBD1 (6 bases). This CDR3 has 19 amino acids. Germline V gene lookup returns CDR1 MGHRA and CDR2 YSYEKL. The germline V and J ends were trimmed by 4 bases and 4 bases, with 26 bases remaining between them. The CDR3 DNA follows: TGCGCCAGCAGCCTACAGATGAGGCAGGGGATGCTTCGAGGAAACACCATATATTTT. Translation gives CASSLQMRQGMLRGNTIYF.

The chain uses TRBV7-6 and TRBJ2-7, with 7 nucleotides matching TRBD1. The CDR3 loop spans 15 amino acids. Trimming cost V 5 bases and J 4 bases; bases outside gene matches: 11. Germline V CDR1 and CDR2: SGHVS, FNYEAQ. CDR3 loop: CASSHTGTENYEQYF. The CDR3 DNA is TGTGCCAGCAGCCACACCGGGACAGAGAATTACGAGCAGTACTTC.

J is TRBJ1-3 and V is TRBV5-4; D is possibly TRBD1 (6 bases). The CDR3 sequence is 15 residues long. Per germline, CDR1 SGHNT and CDR2 YYREEE (reference sequence). V was clipped by 2 bases and J by 4 bases, with 13 bases between them. This CDR3 is CASSFDPGEGNTIYF. The CDR3 DNA reads TGTGCCAGCAGCTTTGACCCAGGGGAAGGAAACACCATATATTTT.

This rearrangement joins TRBV7-9 to TRBJ2-6; 7 bases fit TRBD1. Unmatched junction bases numbered 2, after V lost 1 base and J lost 2 bases. The length of the CDR3 is 16 residues. Germline CDR1 and CDR2: SEHNR and FQNEAQ (reference sequence). DNA of the CDR3: TGTGCCAGCAGCTTAGAGGGGACAGCTGGGGCCAACGTCCTGACTTTC. This sequence encodes CASSLEGTAGANVLTF.

The rearrangement joins TRBV4-2 to TRBJ2-7, with TRBD2 identical over 10 bases. J was trimmed by 0 bases and V by 1 base; bases with no gene match: 9. CDR1 LGHNA and CDR2 YNFKEQ come from the germline V gene. This CDR3 contains 18 residues. In DNA, the CDR3 is TGTGCCAGCAGCCAAGTTTCTAGCGGGAGCGTCAGCTCCTACGAGCAGTACTTC. Its translation is CASSQVSSGSVSSYEQYF.

The V gene is TRBV6-2 or TRBV6-3, the J gene TRBJ2-6, with D perhaps matching TRBD1 (6 bases). Germline V gene sequence: CDR1 MNHEY, CDR2 SVGEGT. The CDR3 extends over 17 amino acids. V was clipped by 0 bases and J by 5 bases, with 14 bases between them. DNA for the CDR3: TGTGCCAGCAGTTACTCGAGCAGGGGAAACTGGGCCAACGTCCTGACTTTC. This codes for CASSYSSRGNWANVLTF.

The chain joins TRBV7-6 to TRBJ1-5, with D possibly being TRBD1 (6 bases). Germline loops: CDR1 SGHVS, CDR2 FNYEAQ. CDR3 length: 17 residues. Trimming removed 3 bases from V and 0 bases from J, with 15 bases in between. CDR3 nucleotide sequence: TGTGCCAGCAGCTTGGCGGGGGGCCCACATAGCAATCAGCCCCAGCATTTT. This codes for CASSLAGGPHSNQPQHF.

V usage is TRBV5-6 and J usage is TRBJ1-1, with 9 bases identical to TRBD1. The CDR3 covers 14 residues. Germline V gene data show CDR1 as SGHDT and CDR2 as YYEEEE. V shed 4 bases and J 5 bases; nucleotides not matched to a gene: 6. The CDR3 DNA sequence: TGTGCCAGCAGCATACAGGGGGCGCGAACTGAAGCTTTCTTT. Its translation is CASSIQGARTEAFF.

J is TRBJ1-2 and V is TRBV7-8; D is perhaps TRBD1 (6 bases). V was clipped by 1 base and J by 0 bases, with 6 bases between them. This CDR3 region has 14 residues. Per germline, CDR1 SGHVS and CDR2 FQNEAQ. In DNA, the CDR3 is TGTGCCAGCAGCTTAGGGGGGCCTAACTATGGCTACACCTTC. Translation: CASSLGGPNYGYTF. Together with reference TRBV7-8 and TRBJ1-2, the CDR3 gives the full variable domain: GAGVSQSPRYKVAKRGQDVALRCDPISGHVSLFWYQQALGQGPEFLTYFQNEAQLDKSGLPSDRFFAERPEGSVSTLKIQRTQQEDSAVYLCASSLGGPNYGYTFGSGTRLTVV.

V gene TRBV3-1 (or the pseudogene TRBV3-2) combines with J gene TRBJ2-1; 9 nucleotides align to TRBD1. V shed 2 bases and J 9 bases; nucleotides not matched to a gene: 11. The germline CDR1 and CDR2 sequences are LGHDT and YNNKEL (reference sequence). This CDR3 comprises 16 residues. As DNA, the CDR3 is TGTGCCAGCAGCCAAAAAACAGGGGGCCGCGGGAGTGAGCAGTTCTTC. It is translated as CASSQKTGGRGSEQFF.

This clone occurred a few times. The rearrangement joins TRBV7-2 to TRBJ2-7; 7 nucleotides match TRBD2. Trimming took 5 bases from V and 0 from J; bases not matched to a gene: 7. The germline V gene encodes CDR1 SGHTA and CDR2 FQGNSA. The CDR3 consists of 15 residues. The CDR3, as DNA: TGTGCCAGCAGCGCTGTTGGCGGGAGCTCCTACGAGCAGTACTTC. Encoded protein: CASSAVGGSSYEQYF.

The chain employs TRBV7-2 and TRBJ2-6, with D possibly TRBD1 on 5 matching bases. Trimming removed 3 bases at V and 1 base at J, with 7 bases between. Germline values: CDR1 SGHTA, CDR2 FQGNSA. The CDR3 sequence is 15 residues long. In nucleotides, the CDR3 is TGTGCCAGCAGCTTCTCAGGGTCTGGGGCCAACGTCCTGACTTTC. The encoded protein is CASSFSGSGANVLTF. Based on the CDR3 plus reference TRBV7-2 and TRBJ2-6, the full variable domain is GAGVSQSPSNKVTEKGKDVELRCDPISGHTALYWYRQSLGQGLEFLIYFQGNSAPDKSGLPSDRFSAERTGGSVSTLTIQRTQQEDSAVYLCASSFSGSGANVLTFGAGSRLTVL.

This chain uses TRBV3-1 (or the pseudogene TRBV3-2) with TRBJ1-5; TRBD1 matches 7 bases. The CDR3 spans 13 residues. V lost 3 bases, J lost 4 bases, and 0 bases stayed unmatched. Per germline, CDR1 LGHDT and CDR2 YNNKEL (reference sequence). The CDR3 DNA is TGTGCCAGCAGCCAGGGACAGAATCAGCCCCAGCATTTT. This gives the protein CASSQGQNQPQHF.

This clone was observed a few times. V gene TRBV7-9 combines with J gene TRBJ2-7, with 8 positions matching TRBD1. This CDR3 is built from 14 residues. Germline V gene lookup returns CDR1 SEHNR and CDR2 FQNEAQ (reference sequence). J lost 2 bases, V lost 5 bases, and 5 bases had no gene match. CDR3 nucleotide sequence: TGTGCCAGCAGCATAACGACAGGGGCCTACGAGCAGTACTTC. Translation gives CASSITTGAYEQYF.

J is TRBJ2-7 and V is TRBV27; tentatively, D is TRBD1 (5 bases). Germline CDR1 is MNHEY and CDR2 is SMNVEV (reference sequence). The V end was cut by 1 base, the J end by 1 base, with 8 bases between. This CDR3 comprises 14 residues. The CDR3 reads CASSLWGSSYEQYF. CDR3 DNA: TGTGCCAGCAGTTTATGGGGCAGTTCCTACGAGCAGTACTTC.